The 10 T cell receptor beta chains below all came from one sample that was sequenced in a study of molecular identifiers for immune sequencing clone quantification (dated by TCRdb to the late 2010s). Preparation of the library involved PCR. Sequencing took place on an Illumina HiSeq 4000. TCRdb ran its own pipeline on the public reads, namely fastp trimming at Q25 and MiXCR clone calling, and kept in-frame beta chains. When rows share a CDR3 protein, they turn into one entry using the most common DNA and genes. The sample data list more than 250,000 distinct CDR3 sequences, and roughly 23% of these were observed just once. Jointly, the top ten make up 0.81% of the sample. Specimen: naive CD8+ T cells from blood, with Jurkat cell RNA spiked in. Taken with the paper, the label for cell subset or site translates to: FACS-sorted CD8+CD4-CCR7+CD45RA+ naive T cells. The receptor set was obtained from a human donor in good health. Some libraries in this study had Jurkat cell RNA spiked in.

This clonotype was recorded at least ten times. The V gene is TRBV9, the J gene TRBJ2-3; 8 bases match TRBD2. This CDR3 is built from 16 residues. V lost 0 bases, J lost 9 bases, and 12 bases stayed unmatched. Germline CDR1 is SGDLS and CDR2 is YYNGEE. CDR3 nucleotides: TGTGCCAGCAGCGTAGAGGCGGGACTAGGAAGTGGCACGCAGTATTTT. Protein: CASSVEAGLGSGTQYF.

Only a few counts were recorded for this clonotype. The chain uses TRBV4-3 and TRBJ2-2; D unresolved. This CDR3 is built from 14 residues. V shed 4 bases and J shed 3 bases, with 9 bases lying between them. In germline, CDR1 is LGHNA, CDR2 YSLEER. CDR3 bases: TGCGCCAGCAGCCCGTCCGAGTACACCGGGGAGCTGTTTTTT. Protein sequence: CASSPSEYTGELFF.

The rearrangement uses TRBV4-2 and TRBJ2-7, with 12 bases fitting TRBD2. The V segment lost 3 bases and the J segment 5 bases; nucleotides outside the gene matches: 8. The CDR3 runs to 16 residues. Germline V gene data show CDR1 as LGHNA and CDR2 as YNFKEQ. CDR3 region: CASSHHQTSGRNEQYF. CDR3 DNA sequence: TGTGCCAGCAGCCACCACCAGACTAGCGGGAGAAACGAGCAGTACTTC.

The chain carries TRBV11-3 and TRBJ2-1, with unresolved D. CDR1 SGHNT and CDR2 YENEEA come from the germline V gene. There are 17 residues in the CDR3. Between the trimmed V and J ends, which lost 5 bases and 4 bases, there was a span of 21 bases. The CDR3 loop reads CASSPGSERVEYNEQFF. The CDR3 coding sequence is TGTGCCAGCAGCCCGGGTTCCGAGCGTGTCGAATACAATGAGCAGTTCTTC.

This clonotype was detected ten times or more. The chain combines TRBV7-9 with TRBJ2-2; 8 nucleotides line up with TRBD2. With 4 bases clipped from V and 6 bases from J, the junction kept 10 bases outside the gene matches. Germline values: CDR1 SEHNR, CDR2 FQNEAQ (reference sequence). This CDR3 comprises 16 residues. The CDR3 region has the DNA TGTGCCAGCAGCTCCCGAGGACTAGCCCCGGCCGGGGAGCTGTTTTTT. Translated: CASSSRGLAPAGELFF.

The chain links TRBV9 to TRBJ1-1, with D uncertain. Germline lookup yields CDR1 SGDLS and CDR2 YYNGEE. V gave up 4 bases and J gave up 3 bases, with 13 bases separating them. CDR3 length: 14 amino acids. The CDR3 reads CASSSGIMDTEAFF. The CDR3 coding sequence is TGTGCCAGCAGCTCGGGCATTATGGACACTGAAGCTTTCTTT.

This clonotype came up a few times. The V call is TRBV3-1, the J call TRBJ2-3, with D possibly TRBD2 on 6 matching bases. CDR3 length equals 16 residues. Per the germline V gene, CDR1 is LGHDT and CDR2 is YNNKEL (reference sequence). Trimming took off 8 bases at V and 4 bases at J, with 22 bases between the two ends. The DNA for the CDR3 is TGTGCCAGCGGGGGATGGCGGGATATCGTCCCAGATACGCAGTATTTT. It translates to CASGGWRDIVPDTQYF.

This clonotype was recorded many times. V gene TRBV7-9 combines with J gene TRBJ2-5, with 10 bases matching TRBD1. Germline V lookup: CDR1 SEHNR, CDR2 FQNEAQ (reference sequence). This CDR3 is built from 15 residues. Losses at the gene ends were 5 bases for V and 2 bases for J; bases not matched to a gene: 5. CDR3 DNA sequence: TGTGCCAGCAGCCACCGGACAGGGGGGCAAGAGACCCAGTACTTC. Translating gives CASSHRTGGQETQYF. Combining the CDR3 with reference TRBV7-9 and TRBJ2-5 gives the whole variable domain DTGVSQNPRHKITKRGQNVTFRCDPISEHNRLYWYRQTLGQGPEFLTYFQNEAQLEKSRLLSDRFSAERPKGSFSTLEIQRTEQGDSAMYLCASSHRTGGQETQYFGPGTRLLVL.

In regard to this clonotype: A much larger clone lies a single base off, so this may be a read error. Lacking the conserved final phenylalanine or tryptophan, this CDR3 likely reflects a read error. The J gene is TRBJ2-3, the V gene TRBV6-5; TRBD1 matches 8 bases. Trimming at V came to 4 bases and at J to 3 bases, leaving 3 bases not matched to a gene. CDR1 and CDR2 from the germline V gene are MNHEY and SVGAGI. The CDR3 extends over 14 amino acids. The CDR3 bases are TGTGCCAGCAGTTCGGACAGGGCTACAGATACGCAGTATTTG. Its translation is CASSSDRATDTQYL.

The chain recombines TRBV27 with TRBJ2-7, with TRBD1 identical over 7 bases. The CDR3 sequence is 14 residues long. J was trimmed by 0 bases and V by 7 bases; bases with no gene match: 6. The germline CDR1 and CDR2 sequences are MNHEY and SMNVEV (reference sequence). This CDR3 reads CASMGDRDSYEQYF. The CDR3 bases are TGTGCCAGCATGGGCGACAGGGACTCCTACGAGCAGTACTTC.